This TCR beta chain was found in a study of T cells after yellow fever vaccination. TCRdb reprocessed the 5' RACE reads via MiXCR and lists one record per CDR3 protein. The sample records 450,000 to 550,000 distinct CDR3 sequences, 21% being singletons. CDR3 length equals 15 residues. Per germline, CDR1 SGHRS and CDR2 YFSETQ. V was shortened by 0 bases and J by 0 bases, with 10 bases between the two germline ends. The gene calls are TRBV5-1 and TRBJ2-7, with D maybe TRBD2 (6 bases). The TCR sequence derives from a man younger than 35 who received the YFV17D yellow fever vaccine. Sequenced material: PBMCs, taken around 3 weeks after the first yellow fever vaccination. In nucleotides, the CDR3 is TGCGCCAGCAGCTTGGTGGGGGGTTTCTCCTACGAGCAGTACTTC. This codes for CASSLVGGFSYEQYF.